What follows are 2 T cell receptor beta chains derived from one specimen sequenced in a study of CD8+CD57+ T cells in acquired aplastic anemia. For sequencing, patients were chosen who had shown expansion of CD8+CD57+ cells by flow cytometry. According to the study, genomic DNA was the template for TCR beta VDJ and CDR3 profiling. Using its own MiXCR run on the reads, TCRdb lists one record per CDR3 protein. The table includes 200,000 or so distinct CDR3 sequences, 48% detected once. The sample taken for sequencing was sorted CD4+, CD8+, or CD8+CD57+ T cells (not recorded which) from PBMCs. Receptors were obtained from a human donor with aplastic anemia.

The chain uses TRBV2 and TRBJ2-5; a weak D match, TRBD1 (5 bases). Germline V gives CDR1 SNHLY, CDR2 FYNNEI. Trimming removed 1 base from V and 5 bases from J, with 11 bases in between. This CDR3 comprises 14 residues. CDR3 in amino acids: CASSEGQLGETQYF. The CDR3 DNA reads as TGTGCCAGCAGTGAAGGACAGTTGGGGGAGACCCAGTACTTC.

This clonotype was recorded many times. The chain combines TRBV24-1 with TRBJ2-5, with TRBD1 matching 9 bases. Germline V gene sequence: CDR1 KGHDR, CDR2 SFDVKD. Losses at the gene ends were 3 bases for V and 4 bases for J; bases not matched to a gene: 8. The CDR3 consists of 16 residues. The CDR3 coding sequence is TGTGCCACCAGTGATAAGCCGGGACAGGGCTCAGAGACCCAGTACTTC. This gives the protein CATSDKPGQGSETQYF.